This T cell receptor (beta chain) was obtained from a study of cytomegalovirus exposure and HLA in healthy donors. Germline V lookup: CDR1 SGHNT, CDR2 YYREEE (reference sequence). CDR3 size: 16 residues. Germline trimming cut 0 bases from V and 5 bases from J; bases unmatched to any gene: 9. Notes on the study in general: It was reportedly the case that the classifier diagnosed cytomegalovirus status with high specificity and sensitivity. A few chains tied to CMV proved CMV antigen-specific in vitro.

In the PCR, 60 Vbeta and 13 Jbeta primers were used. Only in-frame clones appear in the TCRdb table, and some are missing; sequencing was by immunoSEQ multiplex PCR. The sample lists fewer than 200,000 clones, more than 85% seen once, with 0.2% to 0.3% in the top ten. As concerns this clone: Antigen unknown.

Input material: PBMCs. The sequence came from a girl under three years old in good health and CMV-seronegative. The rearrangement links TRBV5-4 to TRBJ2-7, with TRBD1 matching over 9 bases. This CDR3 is CASSLDTGTGYHEQYF. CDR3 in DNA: TGTGCCAGCAGCTTGGATACCGGGACAGGGTACCACGAGCAGTACTTC.